This is a list of T cell receptor beta chains from one sample in a study of blood T cell repertoires in COVID-19. Sequencing used immunoSEQ multiplex PCR; TCRdb keeps in-frame clones, though not all of them. Of under 150,000 clones detected, around 88% appear once; the ten largest clones hold roughly 18%. The sequencing input was peripheral blood. These receptor sequences come from a middle-aged man with active or convalescent COVID-19. The CDR3 runs from the conserved cysteine through the conserved F or W. Fields, in order: J gene, V gene, clone size, D gene, CDR3 protein, CDR3 DNA. The D gene is left open where the match is weak. Expanded clones get a size class; other rows say once, few or many, or leave the size out.

>TRBJ2-3|TRBV5-4|.|TRBD2
CASSLGLADSDTQYF
TGTGCCAGCAGCCTGGGACTAGCGGACTCAGATACGCAGTATTTT
>TRBJ1-5|TRBV28|.|.
CASSLDRPSNQPQHF
TGTGCCAGCAGTTTAGACAGACCTAGCAATCAGCCCCAGCATTTT
>TRBJ1-2|TRBV27|.|TRBD1
CATSPLGTESYGYTF
TGTGCCACCAGTCCCCTAGGGACAGAATCCTATGGCTACACCTTC
>TRBJ2-3|TRBV11-3|.|TRBD1
CASSLGVGQGTDTQYF
TGTGCCAGCAGCTTAGGAGTTGGACAGGGGACAGATACGCAGTATTTT
>TRBJ1-1|TRBV30|.|TRBD1
CAGAGTGTEAFF
TGTGCCGGCGCGGGGACAGGCACTGAAGCTTTCTTT
>TRBJ1-6|TRBV14|.|TRBD1
CASSQVADRFNSPLHF
TGTGCCAGCAGCCAAGTAGCGGACAGGTTTAATTCACCCCTCCACTTT
>TRBJ2-3|TRBV10-1|.|TRBD2
CASSETRIAGGTDTQYF
TGCGCCAGCAGTGAGACCCGAATAGCGGGGGGCACAGATACGCAGTATTTT
>TRBJ2-3|TRBV12-3/TRBV12-4|.|TRBD2
CATGGGRPDTQYF
TGTGCCACCGGGGGGGGTCGCCCAGATACGCAGTATTTT
>TRBJ2-3|TRBV15|.|TRBD1
CATSDLGQGELDTQYF
TGTGCCACCAGCGATCTGGGACAGGGGGAATTAGATACGCAGTATTTT
>TRBJ1-6|TRBV27|once|.
CASSPDGSTATYSPLHF
TGTGCCAGCAGTCCCGATGGCTCGACAGCGACATACTCACCCCTCCACTTT
>TRBJ2-1|TRBV5-1|.|TRBD2
CASSPSGGASYNEQFF
TGCGCCAGCAGCCCTAGCGGGGGGGCATCCTACAATGAGCAGTTCTTC
>TRBJ2-7|TRBV6-5|.|.
CASQDRHGGEQYF
TGTGCCAGCCAGGACAGGCACGGGGGCGAGCAGTACTTC
>TRBJ1-1|TRBV28|.|.
CASSFLGSGTEAFF
TGTGCCAGCAGCTTCCTAGGGAGCGGCACTGAAGCTTTCTTT
>TRBJ1-1|TRBV5-6|.|.
CASSLAAGEAFF
TGTGCCAGCAGCTTGGCAGCGGGTGAAGCTTTCTTT
>TRBJ2-7|TRBV4-1|.|TRBD1
CASSQIQGAGEQYF
TGCGCCAGCAGTCAGATCCAGGGGGCCGGTGAGCAGTACTTC
>TRBJ1-3|TRBV4-3|.|TRBD1
CASSLQGGGGNTIYF
TGCGCCAGCAGCCTTCAGGGGGGTGGTGGAAACACCATATATTTT
>TRBJ2-7|TRBV7-2|.|TRBD2
CASSLQTSGTYEQYF
TGTGCCAGCAGCTTACAGACTAGCGGAACCTACGAGCAGTACTTC
>TRBJ1-6|TRBV27|.|TRBD1
CASSLLPTGVSPLHF
TGTGCCAGCAGTTTGCTCCCAACAGGGGTCTCACCCCTCCACTTT
>TRBJ2-1|TRBV7-2|.|.
CASSLNREGNEQFF
TGTGCCAGCAGCTTAAACAGGGAAGGCAATGAGCAGTTCTTC
>TRBJ2-3|TRBV13|.|TRBD2
CASSWGGGTGTDTQYF
TGTGCCAGCAGCTGGGGCGGGGGGACTGGCACAGATACGCAGTATTTT
>TRBJ1-1|TRBV29-1|.|.
CSVVREVEAFF
TGCAGCGTTGTGAGAGAAGTTGAAGCTTTCTTT
>TRBJ2-1|TRBV27|.|TRBD2
CASRGLAETNSYNEQFF
TGTGCCAGCCGCGGGCTAGCGGAGACAAATTCCTACAATGAGCAGTTCTTC
>TRBJ2-7|TRBV18|few|.
CASSLVNYEQYF
TGTGCCAGCTCACTAGTAAACTACGAGCAGTACTTC
>TRBJ2-2|TRBV7-6|.|.
CASSRSPRTDTGELFF
TGTGCCAGCAGTCGATCGCCCAGGACTGATACCGGGGAGCTGTTTTTT
>TRBJ2-1|TRBV18|.|.
CASSSTREGIDEQFF
TGTGCCAGCTCCTCGACTAGAGAGGGGATCGATGAGCAGTTCTTC
>TRBJ1-3|TRBV7-8|.|TRBD1
CASSRGQGIGNTIYF
TGTGCCAGCAGCCGGGGACAGGGGATAGGAAACACCATATATTTT
>TRBJ1-2|TRBV7-2|once|TRBD1
CASSSVGGARWGYGYTF
TGTGCCAGCAGCTCAGTAGGGGGCGCGAGATGGGGCTATGGCTACACCTTC
>TRBJ2-1|TRBV11-2|.|TRBD2
CASNRRGTSGYNEQFF
TGTGCCAGCAACCGTCGGGGGACTAGCGGTTACAATGAGCAGTTCTTC
>TRBJ2-1|TRBV19|.|TRBD1
CASRGQGGYRSENEQFF
TGTGCCAGCCGAGGACAGGGGGGTTACCGCAGTGAAAATGAGCAGTTCTTC
>TRBJ2-5|TRBV6-5|.|.
CASSQTGLETQYF
TGTGCCAGCAGTCAAACAGGGCTGGAGACCCAGTACTTC
>TRBJ1-5|TRBV11-2|once|.
CASSLVSRKINQPQHF
TGTGCCAGCAGCTTAGTTTCCAGAAAAATTAATCAGCCCCAGCATTTT
>TRBJ2-3|TRBV6-4|once|TRBD2
CASSSGIFDTQYF
TGTGCCAGCTCTAGCGGGATATTCGATACGCAGTATTTT
>TRBJ2-2|TRBV19|.|.
CASAGTRNKNTGELFF
TGTGCCAGTGCCGGGACTCGCAATAAGAACACCGGGGAGCTGTTTTTT
>TRBJ2-7|TRBV6-5|.|TRBD2
CATRLAGGQGEQYF
TGTGCCACCCGACTAGCGGGAGGGCAAGGTGAGCAGTACTTC
>TRBJ2-7|TRBV7-9|.|.
CASSLLGGATYEQYF
TGTGCCAGCAGTCTCCTAGGGGGAGCGACCTACGAGCAGTACTTC
>TRBJ2-5|TRBV9|.|TRBD1
CASSGTGEETQYF
TGTGCCAGCAGCGGAACAGGGGAAGAGACCCAGTACTTC
>TRBJ2-7|TRBV7-8|.|TRBD2
CASSSAGTSGLAYEQYF
TGTGCCAGCAGCTCAGCCGGGACTAGCGGGTTAGCCTACGAGCAGTACTTC
>TRBJ2-1|TRBV2|.|TRBD2
CASTQELLAGVHEQFF
TGTGCCAGCACCCAAGAGTTGCTAGCGGGAGTCCATGAGCAGTTCTTC
>TRBJ1-1|TRBV6-2/TRBV6-3|.|TRBD1
CASSMTGTGEAFF
TGTGCCAGCAGCATGACAGGGACGGGTGAAGCTTTCTTT
>TRBJ1-1|TRBV3-1/TRBV3-2|once|.
CASSHPDRNTEAFF
TGTGCCAGCAGCCACCCGGACAGGAACACTGAAGCTTTCTTT
>TRBJ1-6|TRBV15|.|.
CATSEDPPQGYNSPLHF
TGTGCCACCAGCGAAGACCCACCCCAGGGATATAATTCACCCCTCCACTTT
>TRBJ1-3|TRBV11-2|.|.
CASSKPQGLGNTIYF
TGTGCCAGCAGCAAACCCCAGGGACTGGGAAACACCATATATTTT
>TRBJ1-2|TRBV5-8|.|.
CASSLVGQSYGYTF
TGTGCCAGCAGCTTGGTAGGACAGAGCTATGGCTACACCTTC
>TRBJ2-7|TRBV5-6|.|TRBD1
CASSFPGQTYEQYF
TGTGCCAGCAGCTTCCCGGGACAGACCTACGAGCAGTACTTC
>TRBJ1-1|TRBV29-1|.|.
CSARTDPNTEAFF
TGCAGCGCCCGGACAGACCCGAACACTGAAGCTTTCTTT
>TRBJ1-5|TRBV27|.|TRBD1
CASSPRQGYSNQPQHF
TGTGCCAGCAGTCCTAGACAGGGCTATAGCAATCAGCCCCAGCATTTT
>TRBJ2-5|TRBV3-1/TRBV3-2|.|TRBD1
CASSKGQLQETQYF
TGTGCCAGCAGCAAGGGACAGCTCCAAGAGACCCAGTACTTC
>TRBJ2-1|TRBV5-1|few|TRBD2
CASSLGGAGAFSHSYNEQFF
TGCGCCAGCAGCTTGGGAGGGGCGGGAGCTTTCTCCCACTCCTACAATGAGCAGTTCTTC
>TRBJ1-3|TRBV19|.|.
CASSIPRGSGNTIYF
TGTGCCAGTAGTATACCCCGGGGCTCTGGAAACACCATATATTTT
>TRBJ2-1|TRBV5-1|.|TRBD2
CASSLRLAEEQFF
TGCGCCAGCAGCCTTAGACTAGCGGAAGAGCAGTTCTTC
>TRBJ2-1|TRBV5-1|.|TRBD2
CASSRPGTSGSNEQFF
TGCGCCAGCAGCCGACCCGGGACTAGCGGGAGTAATGAGCAGTTCTTC
>TRBJ1-1|TRBV27|once|TRBD1
CASRDRGLNTEAFF
TGTGCCAGTCGGGACAGGGGGCTTAACACTGAAGCTTTCTTT
>TRBJ1-1|TRBV20-1|.|.
CRAGAGTEAFF
TGCAGGGCAGGGGCGGGCACTGAAGCTTTCTTT
>TRBJ1-3|TRBV30|.|.
CAWSWAGREGNTIYF
TGTGCCTGGAGCTGGGCAGGGAGGGAAGGAAACACCATATATTTT
>TRBJ2-7|TRBV6-5|once|.
CASSNPTYEQYF
TGTGCCAGCAGCAATCCTACTTACGAGCAGTACTTC